Listed below are T cell receptor beta chains from one sample, sequenced in a study of blood T cell repertoires in COVID-19. The method was immunoSEQ multiplex PCR; TCRdb's version includes in-frame clones alone and lacks a portion of them. The sample lists some 290,000 clones, roughly 79% occurring once. The sample taken for sequencing was peripheral blood. These receptors all stem from a woman aged 60-70 years with active or convalescent COVID-19. Both conserved end residues are part of each CDR3. The D gene is left open where the match is weak. The listing skips clone size in some rows; elsewhere it reads once, few, many or a size class.

d_call clone_size j_call v_call cdr3_aa cdr3_nt
TRBD2 - TRBJ2-3 TRBV10-1 CASGTGTSGGLTDTQYF TGCGCCAGCGGCACCGGGACTAGCGGGGGGCTCACAGATACGCAGTATTTT
- - TRBJ2-3 TRBV30 CAWSGWTASTDTQYF TGTGCCTGGAGTGGTTGGACAGCTAGCACAGATACGCAGTATTTT
TRBD1 - TRBJ1-1 TRBV19 CASSWGPDRDTEAFF TGTGCCAGTAGTTGGGGTCCGGACAGGGACACTGAAGCTTTCTTT
TRBD2 - TRBJ2-7 TRBV3-1/TRBV3-2 CASRGTSGVEQYF TGTGCCAGCAGGGGGACTAGCGGGGTCGAGCAGTACTTC
TRBD1 - TRBJ2-5 TRBV7-6 CASSFSRTGGYETQYF TGTGCCAGCAGCTTTAGCCGGACAGGGGGCTATGAGACCCAGTACTTC
TRBD1 - TRBJ1-5 TRBV7-9 CASSSGTVRNQPQHF TGTGCCAGCAGCTCCGGGACAGTACGCAATCAGCCCCAGCATTTT
TRBD1 - TRBJ1-1 TRBV5-4 CASSTGRTGDMNTEAFF TGTGCCAGCAGCACCGGGCGGACAGGGGATATGAACACTGAAGCTTTCTTT
- - TRBJ2-1 TRBV21-1 CASSKGGWTGGEYNEQFF TGTGCCAGCAGCAAAGGGGGGTGGACAGGGGGCGAGTACAATGAGCAGTTCTTC
TRBD1 - TRBJ1-2 TRBV5-4 CASSLPDRGLFGYTF TGTGCCAGCAGCCTACCGGACAGGGGGCTCTTTGGCTACACCTTC
- - TRBJ1-2 TRBV5-8 CASSHDSSNYGYTF TGTGCCAGCAGCCACGACAGTTCTAACTATGGCTACACCTTC
TRBD2 few TRBJ2-5 TRBV4-3 CASSRTSGDQETQYF TGCGCCAGCAGCCGGACTAGCGGGGACCAAGAGACCCAGTACTTC
TRBD2 - TRBJ2-1 TRBV7-9 CASSPQAGFPYNEQFF TGTGCCAGCAGCCCCCAAGCGGGGTTCCCCTACAATGAGCAGTTCTTC
- - TRBJ1-2 TRBV7-9 CASSLGGGGKVNYGYTF TGTGCCAGCAGCTTGGGAGGCGGGGGGAAGGTTAACTATGGCTACACCTTC
TRBD2 - TRBJ2-3 TRBV5-8 CASSLGTSGGALMFLF TGTGCCAGCAGCTTGGGGACTAGCGGGGGGGCCCTGATGTTCCTTTTT
- many TRBJ1-2 TRBV20-1 CSARDIHGYTF TGCAGTGCTAGAGATATCCATGGCTACACCTTC
- - TRBJ2-7 TRBV29-1 CSVAPKTYEQYF TGCAGCGTGGCCCCCAAGACCTACGAGCAGTACTTC
- - TRBJ1-1 TRBV7-3 CASSLNGGITEAFF TGTGCCAGCAGCTTAAACGGGGGGATCACTGAAGCTTTCTTT
- - TRBJ1-2 TRBV5-6 CASTLSRSYGYTF TGTGCCAGCACTTTATCCAGGTCCTATGGCTACACCTTC
- - TRBJ1-4 TRBV9 CASSVGGGLGEKLFF TGTGCCAGCAGCGTAGGGGGAGGGCTCGGGGAAAAACTGTTTTTT
- - TRBJ1-2 TRBV10-3 CAISGVAGNGYTF TGTGCCATCAGTGGGGTGGCAGGCAATGGCTACACCTTC
- few TRBJ2-2 TRBV7-3 CASSPRGPPHTGELFF TGTGCCAGCAGCCCCAGGGGTCCGCCCCACACCGGGGAGCTGTTTTTT
- - TRBJ2-7 TRBV11-2 CASSFSPGYEQYF TGTGCCAGCAGTTTTAGCCCGGGCTACGAGCAGTACTTC
- - TRBJ1-2 TRBV4-1 CASSQGRFSTFYGYTF TGCGCCAGCAGCCAAGGCCGTTTTTCAACATTCTATGGCTACACCTTC
- - TRBJ1-2 TRBV2 CASSSPRGGGWEGYTF TGTGCCAGCAGCTCCCCTCGGGGGGGAGGTTGGGAAGGCTACACCTTC
TRBD1 - TRBJ1-1 TRBV9 CASSRQGNTEAFF TGTGCCAGCAGCCGACAGGGGAACACTGAAGCTTTCTTT
TRBD1 - TRBJ2-7 TRBV29-1 CSVLDRGGGYEQYF TGCAGCGTGCTGGACAGGGGGGGAGGGTACGAGCAGTACTTC
TRBD1 - TRBJ2-7 TRBV5-6 CASRPRTGGYEQYF TGTGCCAGCAGGCCTCGGACAGGGGGCTACGAGCAGTACTTC
TRBD2 - TRBJ2-7 TRBV7-9 CASSSGLAGNVWF TGTGCCAGCAGCTCGGGACTAGCGGGGAACGTATGGTTC
TRBD1 - TRBJ1-5 TRBV6-1 CASSDGTGYNQPQHF TGTGCCAGCAGTGACGGGACAGGGTACAATCAGCCCCAGCATTTT
- - TRBJ2-1 TRBV14 CASSQHLSGNEQFF TGTGCCAGCAGCCAACACTTATCCGGCAATGAGCAGTTCTTC
- - TRBJ1-1 TRBV7-9 CASSLDEIHGAFF TGTGCCAGCAGCTTAGACGAGATCCACGGAGCTTTCTTT
- - TRBJ1-4 TRBV11-2 CASSLINGEKLFF TGTGCCAGCAGCCTCATAAACGGTGAAAAACTGTTTTTT
- few TRBJ1-5 TRBV19 CASSISGRSNQPQHF TGTGCCAGTAGTATATCGGGGAGAAGCAATCAGCCCCAGCATTTT
- - TRBJ1-1 TRBV7-9 CASSLDPHLNTEAFF TGTGCCAGCAGCTTAGACCCACACCTGAACACTGAAGCTTTCTTT
TRBD1 - TRBJ1-6 TRBV5-1 CASSLAQGGNSPLHF TGCGCCAGCAGCTTGGCACAGGGGGGTAATTCACCCCTCCACTTT
- - TRBJ2-1 TRBV9 CASSVARTPLGGEQFF TGTGCCAGCAGCGTAGCCCGGACCCCGTTGGGGGGTGAGCAGTTCTTC
- - TRBJ1-2 TRBV7-2 CASRGAGYGYTF TGTGCCAGCCGGGGGGCTGGGTACGGCTACACCTTC
TRBD2 once TRBJ2-2 TRBV7-6 CASSIGRGGNTGELFF TGTGCCAGCAGCATCGGACGGGGGGGAAACACCGGGGAGCTGTTTTTT
- few TRBJ1-6 TRBV5-1 CASSFEGRSPLHF TGCGCCAGCAGCTTCGAGGGTCGCTCACCCCTCCACTTT
TRBD1 - TRBJ2-5 TRBV7-2 CASRSRRTGEGETQYF TGTGCCAGCAGAAGCCGAAGGACAGGGGAGGGAGAGACCCAGTACTTC
- - TRBJ1-4 TRBV21-1 CASRKKRGRLFNEKLFF TGTGCCAGTAGAAAAAAACGGGGGAGACTTTTTAATGAAAAACTGTTTTTT
TRBD2 - TRBJ2-2 TRBV11-2 CASRPWTSGGTGELFF TGTGCCAGCAGACCATGGACTAGCGGGGGGACCGGGGAGCTGTTTTTT
- - TRBJ2-1 TRBV4-1 CASSQTGTQPQNEQFF TGCGCCAGCAGCCAAACCGGGACTCAACCCCAGAATGAGCAGTTCTTC
TRBD1 - TRBJ2-5 TRBV12-5 CASGLTPDRGRQETQYF TGTGCTAGTGGTTTGACCCCGGACAGGGGGCGCCAAGAGACCCAGTACTTC
- - TRBJ1-5 TRBV23-1 CASSPGDYGNQPQHF TGCGCCAGCAGTCCCGGAGACTATGGCAATCAGCCCCAGCATTTT
- - TRBJ1-2 TRBV2 CASSGGAYGYTF TGTGCCAGCAGTGGGGGAGCCTATGGCTACACCTTC
- few TRBJ1-5 TRBV25-1 CASSGLGGDYQPQHF TGTGCCAGCAGTGGACTCGGGGGGGACTATCAGCCCCAGCATTTT
- - TRBJ1-3 TRBV2 CASSEEGGGLGNTIYF TGTGCCAGCAGTGAAGAAGGCGGGGGGCTCGGAAACACCATATATTTT
- - TRBJ1-1 TRBV4-1 CASSPSARETEAFF TGCGCCAGCAGCCCCTCCGCCCGGGAGACTGAAGCTTTCTTT
TRBD1 - TRBJ1-2 TRBV5-6 CASSDGQGANYGYTF TGTGCCAGCAGCGATGGACAGGGGGCTAACTATGGCTACACCTTC
TRBD1 - TRBJ1-4 TRBV19 CASSPWTGGNEKLFF TGTGCCAGTAGTCCCTGGACAGGTGGAAATGAAAAACTGTTTTTT